A selection of T cell receptor beta chains follows, all from one sample in a study of blood T cell repertoires in COVID-19. Assay used: immunoSEQ multiplex PCR; TCRdb lists only in-frame clones, some missing. The table includes roughly 260,000 clones, 88% detected once. The sample taken for sequencing was peripheral blood. The origin of the receptors is a man between 60 and 75 years old who had recovered from COVID-19. CDR3s include the opening cysteine and the closing phenylalanine or tryptophan.

j_call,v_call,cdr3_aa
TRBJ2-3,TRBV11-2,CASSYYRGSADTQYF
TRBJ2-7,TRBV6-7,CASSPGTSVCYEQYF
TRBJ1-4,TRBV18,CASSPPGPATNEKLFF
TRBJ1-4,TRBV11-2,CASSLGYSLENEKLFF
TRBJ2-7,TRBV7-9,CASSSTVSYEQYF
TRBJ1-5,TRBV9,CASSDRVQPQHF
TRBJ2-3,TRBV5-1,CASSRLAGGQRTRTDTQYF
TRBJ2-1,TRBV10-3,CAISESLSYNEQFF
TRBJ1-2,TRBV6-1,CASSDAPTTERLYGYTF
TRBJ1-6,TRBV6-4,CASSPTGETTPLHF